One and the same sample provided the 9 T cell receptor beta chains below, sequenced in a study of neurological immune-mediated disorders. TCRdb redid the calling of the 5' RACE reads with MiXCR, one entry per CDR3 protein. Here the sample spans fewer than 30,000 distinct CDR3 sequences, 6.7% being singletons. Sequencing input: PBMCs. The receptors stem from a middle-aged woman in good health.

This clonotype was recorded at least ten times. The V gene is TRBV7-2, the J gene TRBJ1-1, with D maybe TRBD1 (5 bases). The CDR3 extends over 13 amino acids. Germline V gene lookup returns CDR1 SGHTA and CDR2 FQGNSA. The V end was cut by 6 bases, the J end by 0 bases, with 8 bases between. CDR3 sequence: CASRGGMNTEAFF. In nucleotides, the CDR3 is TGTGCCAGCAGGGGGGGGATGAACACTGAAGCTTTCTTT.

This clonotype was seen many times. CDR3: CASSSDSGLQYF. For the CDR3, the DNA is TGCGCCAGCAGCTCGGACAGTGGTTTGCAGTACTTC. The V call is TRBV10-2, the J call TRBJ2-7; possibly TRBD1 for D (6 bases). CDR3 size: 12 residues. Trimming took off 6 bases at V and 9 bases at J, with 15 bases between the two ends. Germline values: CDR1 WSHSY, CDR2 SAAADI.

In this sample, this clonotype turned up many times. The chain recombines TRBV5-1 with TRBJ1-1; D gene unclear. The CDR3 consists of 17 residues. CDR1 is SGHRS and CDR2 is YFSETQ in the germline V gene. The V end lost 1 base, the J end lost 0 bases, and 16 bases lay between the germline ends. The CDR3 bases are TGCGCCAGCAGCTTGTTTACAGCGAATGCAATGAACACTGAAGCTTTCTTT. It yields the protein CASSLFTANAMNTEAFF.

In its sample, this clonotype was seen many times. The chain employs TRBV11-3 and TRBJ2-5, with 10 positions matching TRBD1. The CDR3 length is 15 residues. After removal of 4 bases from V and 2 bases from J, the junction contained 4 bases not matched to a gene. The germline V gene has CDR1 SGHNT and CDR2 YENEEA. DNA for the CDR3: TGTGCCAGCAGCTCCGGACAGGGGGTTCAAGAGACCCAGTACTTC. Translated, it gives CASSSGQGVQETQYF.

Ten or more counts support this clonotype. The genes are TRBV7-2 and TRBJ2-1; D possibly corresponds to TRBD1 (6 bases). The CDR3 totals 16 residues. The V end lost 4 bases, the J end lost 6 bases, and 19 bases lay between the germline ends. In germline, CDR1 is SGHTA, CDR2 FQGNSA. The CDR3 bases are TGTGCCAGCAGCTCCGCTTTAAGGGGGTCGGGCAATGAGCAGTTCTTC. As protein: CASSSALRGSGNEQFF.

This clonotype was seen ten or more times. This rearrangement joins TRBV5-1 to TRBJ2-4; no definite D call. Trimming left V 1 base short and J 6 bases short, with 11 bases between. The CDR3 sequence is 14 residues long. The germline V gene encodes CDR1 SGHRS and CDR2 YFSETQ. The CDR3 sequence is CASSLSGPANIQYF. CDR3 nucleotide sequence: TGCGCCAGCAGCTTGTCAGGACCCGCAAACATTCAGTACTTC. Complete variable domain (other parts from reference TRBV5-1 and TRBJ2-4): KAGVTQTPRYLIKTRGQQVTLSCSPISGHRSVSWYQQTPGQGLQFLFEYFSETQRNKGNFPGRFSGRQFSNSRSEMNVSTLELGDSALYLCASSLSGPANIQYFGAGTRLSVL.

This clonotype is judged medium-sized. The chain employs TRBV20-1 and TRBJ2-2; possibly TRBD2 for D (5 bases). CDR3 length: 13 amino acids. Trimming shortened V by 6 bases and J by 1 base, and 9 bases separated the two germline ends. Germline CDR1 reads DFQATT; CDR2 reads SNEGSKA (reference sequence). This chain's CDR3 is CSALLGNTGELFF. DNA of the CDR3: TGCAGTGCGCTACTAGGGAACACCGGGGAGCTGTTTTTT.

At least ten counts were recorded for this clonotype. This chain joins TRBV20-1 and TRBJ1-5; D unresolved. Deletions cut 1 base from V and 3 bases from J, with 13 bases between. Germline V gene sequence: CDR1 DFQATT, CDR2 SNEGSKA (reference sequence). This CDR3 comprises 15 residues. CDR3 DNA: TGCAGTGCTAGAGTTCCAGGCCGTGCCAATCAGCCCCAGCATTTT. Its translation is CSARVPGRANQPQHF.

V gene TRBV5-1 combines with J gene TRBJ2-3; 7 bases agree with TRBD1. Germline-derived CDR1 and CDR2 are SGHRS and YFSETQ. There are 15 residues in the CDR3. The trim removed 4 bases at V and 1 base at J, leaving 6 bases unmatched. The CDR3 region has the DNA TGCGCCAGCAGCGTGACAGGGCAAGGCACAGATACGCAGTATTTT. This sequence encodes CASSVTGQGTDTQYF.